This T cell receptor beta chain was identified during a study of a mutant IDH1 vaccine in newly diagnosed glioma. Turning to the study itself: Vaccination followed radiotherapy alone by 4-6 weeks, or accompanied temozolomide cycles. Treated patients were roughly 60% male, about 38% female, mean age 40.4 years. The earlier regimen, radiotherapy, temozolomide, or both, was most often both.

Specified time point: week 47, end of study. Alongside topical imiquimod, each dose of vaccine comprised 300 ug of mutant IDH1 20-mer peptide. Here immunoSEQ multiplex PCR was the method, and the copy in TCRdb shows in-frame clones only, minus some. The table records about 36,000 clones, 75% of them present only once. CDR1 and CDR2 (germline): SGHTS, YDEGEE. The CDR3 totals 15 residues. The V and J ends lost 0 bases and 2 bases, in that order; junction bases with no gene match: 3. Points from the study as a whole: Alterations occurring in top peripheral T cell clonotypes seemed unrelated to pseudoprogression.

Note on this clone: Its antigen is currently unknown.

The chain carries TRBV5-8 and TRBJ2-3; TRBD1 aligns across 7 bases. The source material was PBMCs, sampled from a glioma patient whose treatment included an IDH1 peptide vaccine. The sequence was obtained from a man aged 35 to 55 with glioma. The CDR3 DNA reads TGTGCCAGCAGCTTGGGGGGGACAGTCACAGATACGCAGTATTTT. This sequence encodes CASSLGGTVTDTQYF.